This TCR beta chain was sequenced for a study of shared clonotypes between healthy human individuals. The data were produced by immunoSEQ multiplex PCR, yet TCRdb's version contains in-frame clones alone and is incomplete. The sample carries 530,000 or so clones, over 75% recorded once. Of note for this clone: What it recognizes is unknown.

Broader study findings: Blood was the only sampled material, and tissue repertoires likely differ.

The junction had 2 bases not matched to a gene; V was cut back by 1 base and J by 0 bases. This CDR3 has 16 amino acids. CDR1 and CDR2 from the germline V gene are SGHRS and YFSETQ. The V call is TRBV5-1, the J call TRBJ2-1, with TRBD2 matching 9 bases. This clonotype was sampled from a woman between 35 and 50 years old in good health. Some clones in this sample may be carry-over from other donors' samples. The source material was PBMCs. The CDR3 here is CASSLSLAGSYNEQFF. CDR3 nucleotide sequence: TGCGCCAGCAGCTTGTCACTAGCGGGCTCCTACAATGAGCAGTTCTTC.